These 12 T cell receptor beta chains originate from one sample sequenced in a study of blood T cell repertoires in COVID-19. Sequenced by immunoSEQ multiplex PCR; TCRdb stores in-frame clones only, minus some. The profile shows about 390,000 clones, about 86% of them singletons. The sample comprised PBMCs or T cells enriched from blood (not recorded which). The receptors derive from a woman in her 50s who had recovered from COVID-19.

The CDR3 DNA is TGTGCCAGCAGTCCCCGCGGGACTAGCTCCTACAATGAGCAGTTCTTC. Translating gives CASSPRGTSSYNEQFF. The V call is TRBV27, the J call TRBJ2-1, with 8 bases identical to TRBD2. The germline CDR1 and CDR2 sequences are MNHEY and SMNVEV (reference sequence). Losses at the gene ends were 5 bases for V and 0 bases for J; bases not matched to a gene: 6. The CDR3 is made up of 16 amino acids.

The chain combines TRBV6-2 or TRBV6-3 with TRBJ1-2; no firm D call. V lost 5 bases and J lost 4, with 8 bases in between. Germline CDR1 MNHEY, CDR2 SVGEGT. CDR3 length equals 12 residues. The CDR3 protein is CASSTSLYGYTF. CDR3 bases: TGTGCCAGCAGTACCAGTCTCTATGGCTACACCTTC.

V usage is TRBV3-1 (or the pseudogene TRBV3-2) and J usage is TRBJ1-4; D uncertain. With 0 bases removed from V and 10 bases from J, the gap between germline ends came to 6 bases. CDR3 length equals 12 residues. CDR1 is LGHDT, CDR2 YNNKEL, per germline (reference sequence). The CDR3: CASSQDLGKLFF. Written as DNA, the CDR3 is TGTGCCAGCAGCCAAGATCTCGGAAAACTGTTTTTT.

The rearrangement joins TRBV2 to TRBJ1-4; D is perhaps TRBD1 (6 bases). Germline V CDR1 and CDR2: SNHLY, FYNNEI. Trimming stripped 11 bases from V and 4 bases from J, with 17 bases between. This CDR3 contains 14 residues. CDR3 sequence: CASAQGRGNEKLFF. CDR3 DNA sequence: TGTGCCTCAGCCCAGGGCAGGGGTAATGAAAAACTGTTTTTT.

The V call is TRBV3-1 (or the pseudogene TRBV3-2), the J call TRBJ1-1; D unclear. CDR3 length: 12 amino acids. Trimming removed 4 bases from V and 3 bases from J, with 6 bases in between. Per germline, CDR1 LGHDT and CDR2 YNNKEL (reference sequence). CDR3 sequence (DNA): TGTGCCAGCAGCCCGAGTGACACTGAAGCTTTCTTT. Translation: CASSPSDTEAFF.

This chain joins TRBV29-1 and TRBJ1-2, with D hard to call. Between the trimmed V and J ends, which lost 6 bases and 3 bases, there was a span of 8 bases. This CDR3 region has 11 residues. Germline V gene data show CDR1 as SQVTM and CDR2 as ANQGSEA. As DNA, the CDR3 is TGCAGCGTGGAGGAGGACTATGGCTACACCTTC. The encoded protein is CSVEEDYGYTF.

This chain links TRBV19 with TRBJ1-5; TRBD1 aligns across 9 bases. The CDR3 runs 16 residues. V was pared by 2 bases and J by 7 bases, with 9 bases of the junction left unmatched. Germline V gene sequence: CDR1 LNHDA, CDR2 SQIVND (reference sequence). Here the CDR3 DNA reads TGTGCCAGTAGTATAAACACAGGGGGCGTAGGGCAGCCCCAGCATTTT. Protein sequence: CASSINTGGVGQPQHF.

The chain has TRBV7-2 and TRBJ2-1; TRBD2 matches at 8 bases. Germline assignment: CDR1 SGHTA and CDR2 FQGNSA. This CDR3 region has 18 residues. J was trimmed by 0 bases and V by 2 bases; bases with no gene match: 9. The CDR3 DNA follows: TGTGCCAGCAGCTTAACACTACGGGGGGGGAGCTCCTACAATGAGCAGTTCTTC. As protein: CASSLTLRGGSSYNEQFF.

The chain employs TRBV19 and TRBJ1-2, with 10 bases that match TRBD1. The CDR3 totals 14 residues. Germline CDR1 LNHDA, CDR2 SQIVND (reference sequence). Unmatched junction bases numbered 9, after V lost 8 bases and J lost 6 bases. CDR3 nucleotide sequence: TGTGCCAGTCAAAACCGAGGGACAGGGGATGGCTACACCTTC. Protein sequence: CASQNRGTGDGYTF.

This sequence joins TRBV7-2 and TRBJ2-3; possibly TRBD1 for D (6 bases). CDR3 length equals 17 residues. V was pared by 0 bases and J by 3 bases, with 16 bases between. Germline V gene lookup returns CDR1 SGHTA and CDR2 FQGNSA. The CDR3 coding sequence is TGTGCCAGCAGCTTAGCGAGTGAGGGGGTGGGGACAGATACGCAGTATTTT. Translation gives CASSLASEGVGTDTQYF.

This clone was picked up one time. The chain carries TRBV7-2 and TRBJ2-1; D perhaps matches TRBD1 (5 bases). The germline V and J ends were trimmed by 5 bases and 9 bases, with 8 bases remaining between them. CDR3 length: 11 amino acids. Germline V gene lookup returns CDR1 SGHTA and CDR2 FQGNSA. CDR3 bases: TGTGCCAGCAGCGCAGGGTTTGAGCAGTTCTTC. Protein: CASSAGFEQFF.

This sequence joins TRBV2 and TRBJ2-7; 8 nucleotides agree with TRBD1. CDR3 length equals 13 residues. Losses at the gene ends were 10 bases for V and 0 bases for J; bases not matched to a gene: 5. In germline, CDR1 is SNHLY, CDR2 FYNNEI. CDR3 sequence (DNA): TGTGCCACGCGGACAGGGAGCTCCTACGAGCAGTACTTC. This sequence encodes CATRTGSSYEQYF.